The 20 T cell receptor beta chains given below trace back to one sample, sequenced in a study of cytomegalovirus exposure and HLA in healthy donors. Both 60 Vbeta primers and 13 Jbeta primers went into the PCR. The protocol was immunoSEQ multiplex PCR, while the TCRdb copy is restricted to in-frame clones and leaves out a portion. The repertoire holds roughly 69,000 clones, about 70% seen once, with 2.5% to 3.5% in the top ten. Sequenced sample: PBMCs. The receptors originated from a man between 18 and 35 years old in good health and CMV-seronegative.

The chain carries TRBV2 and TRBJ1-5, with D possibly being TRBD1 (6 bases). The V end lost 8 bases, the J end lost 0 bases, and 17 bases lay between the germline ends. Per germline, CDR1 SNHLY and CDR2 FYNNEI. The CDR3 sequence is 16 residues long. The CDR3 loop is CASVGGGPDSNQPQHF. The CDR3 DNA follows: TGTGCCAGCGTAGGCGGGGGGCCGGATAGCAATCAGCCCCAGCATTTT.

V and J are TRBV20-1 and TRBJ1-4; no definite D call. The ends were cut back, 5 bases at V and 6 bases at J, with 4 bases in the middle. The CDR3 has 10 amino acids. Per germline, CDR1 DFQATT and CDR2 SNEGSKA (reference sequence). The CDR3 region has the DNA TGCAGTGCTCTTTATGAAAAACTGTTTTTT. Residues: CSALYEKLFF.

This clone was detected a few times. This chain's CDR3 is CASSFAAPRENIQYF. The CDR3 nucleotides are TGCGCCAGCAGCTTCGCGGCACCTCGGGAAAACATTCAGTACTTC. V usage is TRBV5-1 and J usage is TRBJ2-4, with unresolved D. The CDR3 sequence is 15 residues long. Looked up from germline, CDR1 is SGHRS and CDR2 is YFSETQ. V gave up 2 bases and J gave up 5 bases, with 14 bases separating them.

This clone was observed a few times. This rearrangement joins TRBV2 to TRBJ2-1, with 8 bases identical to TRBD1. Trimming took 1 base from V and 8 from J; bases not matched to a gene: 10. This CDR3 spans 16 amino acids. Germline CDR1 reads SNHLY; CDR2 reads FYNNEI. The CDR3 here is CASSEDLLTGVDEQFF. The CDR3 DNA follows: TGTGCCAGCAGTGAAGACCTATTGACAGGGGTTGATGAGCAGTTCTTC.

In DNA form, the CDR3 reads TGCGCCAGCAGCCAAGTTCCCTCTCTTCCGGGAAACACCATATATTTT. It encodes CASSQVPSLPGNTIYF. This chain connects TRBV4-3 to TRBJ1-3; no reliable D call. Trimming took 1 base from V and 4 from J, leaving 14 bases between them. This CDR3 is 16 amino acids long. Germline values: CDR1 LGHNA, CDR2 YSLEER.

The rearrangement links TRBV28 to TRBJ2-3, with 7 positions matching TRBD1. There are 22 residues in the CDR3. J was trimmed by 2 bases and V by 2 bases; bases with no gene match: 25. Germline V gives CDR1 MDHEN, CDR2 SYDVKM. For the CDR3, the DNA is TGTGCCAGCAGTTTAAGCGGCATGGGACAGCACCTACGATCGGACCTCACAGATACGCAGTATTTT. Its protein is CASSLSGMGQHLRSDLTDTQYF.

The chain joins TRBV4-2 to TRBJ2-2; D is undetermined. V lost 4 bases and J 0 bases, leaving 6 bases between the germline ends. Germline CDR1 is LGHNA and CDR2 is YNFKEQ. The CDR3 runs 14 residues. CDR3: CASSPLANTGELFF. The CDR3 DNA is TGTGCCAGCAGCCCCCTAGCGAACACCGGGGAGCTGTTTTTT.

The genes are TRBV4-2 and TRBJ2-5, with TRBD2 matching 14 bases. The CDR3 consists of 17 residues. The germline V gene encodes CDR1 LGHNA and CDR2 YNFKEQ. With 3 bases clipped from V and 4 bases from J, the junction kept 7 bases outside the gene matches. CDR3 coding DNA: TGTGCCAGCAGCCATGTTGAAGGACTAGCGGGGGGAGAGACCCAGTACTTC. Translating gives CASSHVEGLAGGETQYF.

This chain uses TRBV7-8 with TRBJ2-5, with 10 nucleotides matching TRBD2. The V gene end was trimmed by 5 bases and the J gene end by 1 base; junction bases not matched to a gene: 7. This CDR3 spans 16 amino acids. In germline, CDR1 is SGHVS, CDR2 FQNEAQ. CDR3 DNA sequence: TGTGCCAGCAGCCCTCGGCCTAGCGGGGGCCAAGAGACCCAGTACTTC. This codes for CASSPRPSGGQETQYF.

The chain has TRBV5-1 and TRBJ1-6, with D unresolved. Germline CDR1 and CDR2: SGHRS and YFSETQ. The CDR3 sequence is 15 residues long. V was cut by 4 bases and J by 1 base, with 9 bases left in between. The CDR3 sequence is CASSQTSSYNSPLHF. The CDR3 coding sequence is TGCGCCAGCAGCCAAACGAGTTCCTATAATTCACCCCTCCACTTT.

This sequence joins TRBV18 and TRBJ1-2, with unresolved D. The CDR3 is 13 residues long. CDR1 KGHSH and CDR2 LQKENI come from the germline V gene. Deletions cut 2 bases from V and 5 bases from J, with 9 bases between. The CDR3 nucleotides read TGTGCCAGCTCACCAAGTGGCCATTATGGCTACACCTTC. Translating it yields CASSPSGHYGYTF.

This clone occurred once. The chain links TRBV19 to TRBJ1-5, with 11 bases lining up with TRBD1. This CDR3 spans 16 amino acids. CDR1 LNHDA and CDR2 SQIVND come from the germline V gene (reference sequence). Losses at the gene ends were 6 bases for V and 5 bases for J; bases not matched to a gene: 9. The CDR3 DNA follows: TGTGCCAGTAGGAAACCCGGGACAGGGGGATATCAGCCCCAGCATTTT. Residues: CASRKPGTGGYQPQHF. The full variable domain, rest sourced from reference TRBV19 and TRBJ1-5, is DGGITQSPKYLFRKEGQNVTLSCEQNLNHDAMYWYRQDPGQGLRLIYYSQIVNDFQKGDIAEGYSVSREKKESFPLTVTSAQKNPTAFYLCASRKPGTGGYQPQHFGDGTRLSIL.

The V and J genes are TRBV5-1 and TRBJ2-6; perhaps TRBD1 as D (6 bases). Between the trimmed V and J ends, which lost 4 bases and 0 bases, there was a span of 11 bases. The CDR3 length is 16 residues. Germline V gene sequence: CDR1 SGHRS, CDR2 YFSETQ. The CDR3 region has the DNA TGCGCCAGCAGCAGTGACAGGAACTCTGGGGCCAACGTCCTGACTTTC. This gives the protein CASSSDRNSGANVLTF.

The chain has TRBV4-1 and TRBJ1-5; 7 bases map to TRBD1. Germline trimming cut 1 base from V and 5 bases from J; bases unmatched to any gene: 2. Germline-derived CDR1 and CDR2 are MGHRA and YSYEKL. The length of the CDR3 is 14 residues. The chain's CDR3 is CASSQVQGDQPQHF. CDR3 nucleotides: TGCGCCAGCAGCCAAGTTCAGGGGGATCAGCCCCAGCATTTT.

This clone appeared once. CDR3 DNA sequence: TGTGCTAGTGGCCTAGAAGGGGGTAACTATGGCTACACCTTC. Translation gives CASGLEGGNYGYTF. The chain combines TRBV12-5 with TRBJ1-2; D is perhaps TRBD1 (6 bases). The CDR3 length is 14 residues. CDR1 and CDR2 from the germline V gene are LGHNT and FRNRAP. The V and J ends lost 6 bases and 1 base respectively, with 12 bases between them.

This sequence joins TRBV10-3 and TRBJ2-3; 8 bases are shared with TRBD1. The trim removed 3 bases at V and 3 bases at J, leaving 8 bases unmatched. This CDR3 is built from 16 residues. Germline-derived CDR1 and CDR2 are ENHRY and SYGVKD. The CDR3 region has the DNA TGTGCCATCAGTGAAGTCCGGACAGGGTCTACAGATACGCAGTATTTT. Translating gives CAISEVRTGSTDTQYF.

This clone was seen more than once but under ten times. The V call is TRBV9, the J call TRBJ1-1, with D possibly matching TRBD1 (5 bases). Germline CDR1 reads SGDLS; CDR2 reads YYNGEE. V lost 2 bases and J 5 bases, leaving 10 bases between the germline ends. The CDR3 spans 13 residues. The CDR3 spells CASSVSGLTEAFF. CDR3 DNA sequence: TGTGCCAGCAGCGTTTCAGGGTTGACTGAAGCTTTCTTT.

This clone was seen a few times. The V and J genes are TRBV6-4 and TRBJ2-3; 12 bases match TRBD2. V was pared by 4 bases and J by 1 base, with 0 bases of the junction left unmatched. The CDR3 loop spans 15 amino acids. Germline V lookup: CDR1 MRHNA, CDR2 SNTAGT. The CDR3 DNA is TGTGCCAGCAGTGGGACTAGCGGGGGCACAGATACGCAGTATTTT. The encoded protein is CASSGTSGGTDTQYF.

CDR3 region: CASSLRGSDYGYTF. The CDR3 DNA is TGCGCCAGCAGCCTACGGGGATCTGACTATGGCTACACCTTC. The genes are TRBV4-3 and TRBJ1-2; no clear D. The CDR3 loop spans 14 amino acids. CDR1 is LGHNA, CDR2 YSLEER, per germline. Trimming shortened V by 4 bases and J by 3 bases, and 12 bases separated the two germline ends.

This clone was recorded a few times. The chain is built from TRBV4-2 and TRBJ1-4; D is possibly TRBD1 (5 bases). The CDR3 is made up of 14 amino acids. Germline lookup yields CDR1 LGHNA and CDR2 YNFKEQ. V shed 0 bases and J shed 8 bases, with 10 bases lying between them. The CDR3 loop reads CASSQDARAEKLFF. The CDR3 DNA follows: TGTGCCAGCAGCCAAGATGCCAGGGCGGAAAAACTGTTTTTT.